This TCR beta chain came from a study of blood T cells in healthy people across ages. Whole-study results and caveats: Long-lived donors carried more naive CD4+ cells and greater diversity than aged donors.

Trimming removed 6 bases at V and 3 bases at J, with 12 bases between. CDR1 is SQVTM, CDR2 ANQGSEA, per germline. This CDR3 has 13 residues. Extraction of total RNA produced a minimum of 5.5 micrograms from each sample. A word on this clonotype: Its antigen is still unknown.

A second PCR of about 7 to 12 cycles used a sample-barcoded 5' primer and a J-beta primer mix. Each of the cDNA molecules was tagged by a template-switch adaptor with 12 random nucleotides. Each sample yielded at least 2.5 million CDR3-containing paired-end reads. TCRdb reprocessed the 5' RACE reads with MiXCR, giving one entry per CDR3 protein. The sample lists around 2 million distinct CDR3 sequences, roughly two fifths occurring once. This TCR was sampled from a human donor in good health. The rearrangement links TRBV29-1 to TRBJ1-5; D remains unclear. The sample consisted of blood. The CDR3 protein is CSVARGFNQPQHF. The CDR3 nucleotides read TGCAGCGTAGCTCGGGGTTTCAATCAGCCCCAGCATTTT.